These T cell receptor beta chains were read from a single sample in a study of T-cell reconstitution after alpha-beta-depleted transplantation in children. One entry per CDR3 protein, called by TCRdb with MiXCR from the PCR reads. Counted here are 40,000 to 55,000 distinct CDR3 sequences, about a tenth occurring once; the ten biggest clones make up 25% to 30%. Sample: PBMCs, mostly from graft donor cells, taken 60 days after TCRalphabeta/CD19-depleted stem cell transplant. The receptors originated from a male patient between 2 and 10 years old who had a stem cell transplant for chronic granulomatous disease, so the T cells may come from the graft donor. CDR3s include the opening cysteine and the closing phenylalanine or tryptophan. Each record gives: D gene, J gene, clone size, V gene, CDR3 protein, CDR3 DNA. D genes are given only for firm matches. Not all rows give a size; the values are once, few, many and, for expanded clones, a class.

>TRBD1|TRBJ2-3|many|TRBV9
CASSRSPAGGDTQYF
TGTGCCAGCAGCAGGAGCCCGGCAGGGGGTGATACGCAGTATTTT
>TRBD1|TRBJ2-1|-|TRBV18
CASSHAGTGEFF
TGTGCCAGCTCACACGCCGGGACAGGGGAGTTCTTC
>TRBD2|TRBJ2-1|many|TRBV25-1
CASIKGAGTYNEQFF
TGTGCCAGCATAAAGGGAGCGGGAACTTACAATGAGCAGTTCTTC
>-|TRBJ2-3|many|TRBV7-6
CASSSFGLITDTQYF
TGTGCCAGCAGCTCTTTCGGACTAATTACAGATACGCAGTATTTT
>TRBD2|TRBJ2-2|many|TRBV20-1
CSAGLAGGMVTGELFF
TGCAGTGCCGGCCTAGCGGGAGGGATGGTCACCGGGGAGCTGTTTTTT
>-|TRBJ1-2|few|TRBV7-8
CASSFQHRRNYGYTF
TGTGCCAGCAGCTTCCAGCATAGGAGAAACTATGGCTACACCTTC
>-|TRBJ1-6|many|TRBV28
CASALPPESPLHF
TGTGCCAGCGCACTTCCCCCCGAGTCACCCCTCCACTTT
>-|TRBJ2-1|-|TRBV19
CASSPQGLYNEQFF
TGTGCCAGTAGTCCCCAGGGGCTCTACAATGAGCAGTTCTTC
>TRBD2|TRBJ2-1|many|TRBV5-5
CASSGSGRAYNEQFF
TGTGCCAGCAGCGGAAGCGGGAGGGCCTACAATGAGCAGTTCTTC
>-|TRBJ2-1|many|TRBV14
CASSQNLGGNEQFF
TGTGCCAGCAGCCAGAACCTAGGGGGCAATGAGCAGTTCTTC
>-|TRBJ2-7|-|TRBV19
CASSRGDPYEQYF
TGTGCCAGTAGTAGGGGGGACCCCTACGAGCAGTACTTC
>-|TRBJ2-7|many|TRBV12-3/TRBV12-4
CATKQGREQYF
TGTGCCACCAAACAGGGTCGCGAGCAGTACTTC
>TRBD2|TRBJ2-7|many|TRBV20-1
CSARRTSGSYEQYF
TGCAGTGCTAGAAGGACTAGCGGATCCTACGAGCAGTACTTC
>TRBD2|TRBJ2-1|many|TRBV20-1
CSARATGTSGYNEQFF
TGCAGTGCTAGAGCTACCGGGACTAGCGGCTACAATGAGCAGTTCTTC
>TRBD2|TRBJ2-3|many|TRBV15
CATSRDRGGPDTQYF
TGTGCCACCAGCAGAGATCGCGGGGGTCCGGATACGCAGTATTTT
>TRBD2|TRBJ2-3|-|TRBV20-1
CSAPRGDGTDTQYF
TGCAGTGCTCCACGGGGGGATGGTACAGATACGCAGTATTTT
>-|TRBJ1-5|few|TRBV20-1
CSARQGLNQPQHF
TGCAGTGCTAGACAGGGGTTGAATCAGCCCCAGCATTTT
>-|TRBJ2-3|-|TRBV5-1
CASSLVGSYTDTQYF
TGCGCCAGCAGCTTGGTAGGGAGCTACACAGATACGCAGTATTTT
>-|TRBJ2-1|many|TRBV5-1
CASSLKEGYEQFF
TGCGCCAGCAGCTTGAAGGAGGGGTATGAGCAGTTCTTC
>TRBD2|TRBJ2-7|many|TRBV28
CASSPGTSLYEQYF
TGTGCCAGCAGTCCCGGGACTAGCTTATACGAGCAGTACTTC
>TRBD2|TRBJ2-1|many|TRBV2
CASKRTSGLNEQFF
TGTGCCAGCAAGAGGACTAGCGGTTTAAATGAGCAGTTCTTC
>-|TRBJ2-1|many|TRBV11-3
CASSGGGTEQFF
TGTGCCAGCAGCGGTGGCGGGACGGAACAGTTCTTC
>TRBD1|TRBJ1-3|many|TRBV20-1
CSARQGTGNTIYF
TGCAGTGCCCGACAGGGGACCGGAAACACCATATATTTT
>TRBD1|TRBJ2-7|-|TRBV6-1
CASKTGSSYEQYF
TGTGCCAGCAAGACAGGGAGCTCCTACGAGCAGTACTTC
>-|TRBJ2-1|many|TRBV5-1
CASSFGTLSYNEQFF
TGCGCCAGCAGCTTCGGGACTCTCTCCTACAATGAGCAGTTCTTC
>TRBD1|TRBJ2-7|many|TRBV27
CATGQGRGGYEQYF
TGTGCCACCGGACAGGGGCGGGGCGGCTACGAGCAGTACTTC
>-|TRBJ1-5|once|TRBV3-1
CACSQDGHDYQPQHF
TGTGCCTGCTCCCAAGATGGACACGACTATCAGCCCCAGCATTTT
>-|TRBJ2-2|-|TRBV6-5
CASSRARVGNTGELFF
TGTGCCAGCAGCCGAGCAAGGGTGGGGAACACCGGGGAGCTGTTTTTT
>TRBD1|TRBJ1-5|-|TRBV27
CASSPRQGGLPQHF
TGTGCCAGCAGTCCACGACAGGGTGGGTTGCCCCAGCATTTT
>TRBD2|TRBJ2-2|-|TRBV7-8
CASSLGLAERRTGELFF
TGTGCCAGCAGCCTTGGACTAGCGGAGAGGCGGACCGGGGAGCTGTTTTTT
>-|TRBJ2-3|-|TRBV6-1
CASSDTRTQYF
TGTGCCAGCAGTGACACACGGACGCAGTATTTT
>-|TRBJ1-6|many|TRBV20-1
CSARVGSSYNSPLHF
TGCAGTGCTAGAGTCGGGAGCTCCTATAATTCACCCCTCCACTTT
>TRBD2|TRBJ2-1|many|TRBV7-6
CASREGSGSLNEQFF
TGTGCCAGCAGGGAGGGTAGCGGGAGTTTAAATGAGCAGTTCTTC
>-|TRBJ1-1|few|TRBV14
CASSQAPNIAFF
TGTGCCAGCAGCCAAGCACCAAATATAGCTTTCTTT
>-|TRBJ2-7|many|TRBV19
CASSYRIYSYEQYF
TGTGCCAGTAGTTACAGAATTTACTCCTACGAGCAGTACTTC
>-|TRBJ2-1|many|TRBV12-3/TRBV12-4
CASSSNSYNEQFF
TGTGCCAGCAGTTCAAACTCCTACAATGAGCAGTTCTTC
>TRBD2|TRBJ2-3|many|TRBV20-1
CSAGTSGRADTQYF
TGCAGTGCTGGGACTAGCGGGAGGGCAGATACGCAGTATTTT
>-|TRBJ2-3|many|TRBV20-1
CSASRVIPTDTQYF
TGCAGTGCTAGTCGCGTTATTCCGACAGATACGCAGTATTTT
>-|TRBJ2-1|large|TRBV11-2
CASSFLADHNEQFF
TGTGCCAGCAGCTTTTTGGCGGACCACAATGAGCAGTTCTTC
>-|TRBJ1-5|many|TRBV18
CASSPGANQPQHF
TGTGCCAGCTCACCAGGGGCCAATCAGCCCCAGCATTTT
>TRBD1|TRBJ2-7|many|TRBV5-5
CASSLTVGTGGVEQYF
TGTGCCAGCAGCTTGACCGTGGGGACAGGGGGCGTGGAGCAGTACTTC
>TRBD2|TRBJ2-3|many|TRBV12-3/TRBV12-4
CASSPSGRRRDTQYF
TGTGCCAGCAGTCCTAGCGGGAGAAGGCGAGATACGCAGTATTTT
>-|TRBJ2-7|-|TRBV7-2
CASSFGGPGGYEQYF
TGTGCCAGCAGCTTCGGAGGCCCCGGAGGCTACGAGCAGTACTTC
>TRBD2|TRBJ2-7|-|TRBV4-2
CASSPGLMGGEQYF
TGTGCCAGCAGCCCGGGACTAATGGGTGGGGAGCAGTACTTC
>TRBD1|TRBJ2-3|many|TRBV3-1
CASSPARGSGTDTQYF
TGTGCCAGCAGCCCAGCCAGGGGGAGTGGTACAGATACGCAGTATTTT
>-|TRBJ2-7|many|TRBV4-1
CASSQVPGVGAYEQYF
TGCGCCAGCAGCCAAGTACCAGGAGTTGGGGCCTACGAGCAGTACTTC
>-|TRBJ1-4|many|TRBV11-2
CASSLAGATNEKLFF
TGTGCCAGCAGCTTAGCCGGCGCAACTAATGAAAAACTGTTTTTT
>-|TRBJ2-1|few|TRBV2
CTSSPEGAQPFSYNEQFF
TGTACCAGCAGCCCCGAGGGAGCCCAGCCTTTCTCCTACAATGAGCAGTTCTTC
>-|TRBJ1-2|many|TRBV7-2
CASSLSPYGYTF
TGTGCCAGCAGCTTAAGTCCTTATGGCTACACCTTC
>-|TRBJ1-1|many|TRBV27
CASSRNPGPYTEAFF
TGTGCCAGCAGTCGAAATCCCGGGCCCTACACTGAAGCTTTCTTT